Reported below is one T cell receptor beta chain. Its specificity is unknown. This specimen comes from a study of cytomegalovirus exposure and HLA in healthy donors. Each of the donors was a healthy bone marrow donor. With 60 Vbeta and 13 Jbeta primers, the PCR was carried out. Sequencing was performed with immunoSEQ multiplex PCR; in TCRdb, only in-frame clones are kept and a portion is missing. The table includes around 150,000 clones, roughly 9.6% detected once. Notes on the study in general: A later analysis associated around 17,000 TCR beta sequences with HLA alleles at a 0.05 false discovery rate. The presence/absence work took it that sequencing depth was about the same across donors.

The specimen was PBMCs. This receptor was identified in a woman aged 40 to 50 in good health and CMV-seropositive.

CDR3 residues: CASSYTTETQYF. The CDR3 DNA is TGTGCCAGCAGTTACACAACGGAGACCCAGTACTTC. The rearrangement links TRBV6-6 to TRBJ2-5; D unclear. The germline V gene has CDR1 MNHNY and CDR2 SVGAGI (reference sequence). V shed 2 bases and J shed 5 bases, with 6 bases lying between them. This CDR3 comprises 12 residues.